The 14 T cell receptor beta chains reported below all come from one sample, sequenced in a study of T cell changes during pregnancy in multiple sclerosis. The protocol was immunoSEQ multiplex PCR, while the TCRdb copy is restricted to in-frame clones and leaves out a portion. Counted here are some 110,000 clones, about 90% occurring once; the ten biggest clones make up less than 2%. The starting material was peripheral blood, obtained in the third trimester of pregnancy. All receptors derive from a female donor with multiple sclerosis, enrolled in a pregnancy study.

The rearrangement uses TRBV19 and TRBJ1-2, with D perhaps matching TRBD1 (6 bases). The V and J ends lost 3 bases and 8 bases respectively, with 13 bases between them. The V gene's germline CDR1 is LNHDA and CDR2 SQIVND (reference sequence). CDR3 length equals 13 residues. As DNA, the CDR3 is TGTGCCAGTAGTATCCCCGCGCAGGGGGGCTACACCTTC. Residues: CASSIPAQGGYTF.

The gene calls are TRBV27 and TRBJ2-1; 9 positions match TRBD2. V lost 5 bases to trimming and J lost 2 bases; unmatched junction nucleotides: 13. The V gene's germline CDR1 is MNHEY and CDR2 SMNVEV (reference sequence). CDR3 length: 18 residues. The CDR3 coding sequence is TGTGCCAGCAGTATAAGACCGGGACTAGCTGGCCCCTACAATGAGCAGTTCTTC. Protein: CASSIRPGLAGPYNEQFF.

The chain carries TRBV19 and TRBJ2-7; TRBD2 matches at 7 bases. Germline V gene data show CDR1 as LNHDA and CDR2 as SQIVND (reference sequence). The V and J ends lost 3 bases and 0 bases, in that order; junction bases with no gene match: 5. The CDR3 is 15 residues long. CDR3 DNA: TGTGCCAGTAGTATTAGGGGAGGGAGCTCCTACGAGCAGTACTTC. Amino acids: CASSIRGGSSYEQYF. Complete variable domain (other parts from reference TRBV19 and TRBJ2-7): DGGITQSPKYLFRKEGQNVTLSCEQNLNHDAMYWYRQDPGQGLRLIYYSQIVNDFQKGDIAEGYSVSREKKESFPLTVTSAQKNPTAFYLCASSIRGGSSYEQYFGPGTRLTVT.

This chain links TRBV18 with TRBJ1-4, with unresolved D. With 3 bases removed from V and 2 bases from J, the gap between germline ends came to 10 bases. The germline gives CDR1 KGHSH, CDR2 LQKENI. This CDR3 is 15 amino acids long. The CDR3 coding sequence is TGTGCCAGCTCACCCGGGGTGCCGACTAATGAAAAACTGTTTTTT. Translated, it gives CASSPGVPTNEKLFF.

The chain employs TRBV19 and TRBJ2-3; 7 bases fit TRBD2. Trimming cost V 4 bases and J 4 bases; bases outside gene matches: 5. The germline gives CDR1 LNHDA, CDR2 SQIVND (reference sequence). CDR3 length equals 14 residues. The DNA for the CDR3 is TGTGCCAGTAGTAGTCCGGGAGGATCAGATACGCAGTATTTT. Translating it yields CASSSPGGSDTQYF.

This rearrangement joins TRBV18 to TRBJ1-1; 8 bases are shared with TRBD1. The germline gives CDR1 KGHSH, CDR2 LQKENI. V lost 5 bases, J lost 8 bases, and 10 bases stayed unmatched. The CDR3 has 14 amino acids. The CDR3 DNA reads TGTGCCAGCTCAGTTACCGGGACAGGAGGAGAAGCTTTCTTT. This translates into CASSVTGTGGEAFF. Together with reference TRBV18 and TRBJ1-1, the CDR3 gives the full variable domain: NAGVMQNPRHLVRRRGQEARLRCSPMKGHSHVYWYRQLPEEGLKFMVYLQKENIIDESGMPKERFSAEFPKEGPSILRIQQVVRGDSAAYFCASSVTGTGGEAFFGQGTRLTVV.

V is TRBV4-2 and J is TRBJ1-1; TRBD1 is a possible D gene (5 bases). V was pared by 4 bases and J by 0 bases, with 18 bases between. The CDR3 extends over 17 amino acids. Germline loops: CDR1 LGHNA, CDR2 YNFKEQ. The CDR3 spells CASSPDSTPPLNTEAFF. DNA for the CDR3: TGTGCCAGCAGCCCTGACAGCACACCCCCCCTGAACACTGAAGCTTTCTTT.

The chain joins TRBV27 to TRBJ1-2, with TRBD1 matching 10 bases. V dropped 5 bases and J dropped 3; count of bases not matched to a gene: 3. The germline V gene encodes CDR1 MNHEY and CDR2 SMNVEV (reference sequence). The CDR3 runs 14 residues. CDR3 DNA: TGTGCCAGCAGTCGTGGACAGGGGGACTATGGCTACACCTTC. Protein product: CASSRGQGDYGYTF.

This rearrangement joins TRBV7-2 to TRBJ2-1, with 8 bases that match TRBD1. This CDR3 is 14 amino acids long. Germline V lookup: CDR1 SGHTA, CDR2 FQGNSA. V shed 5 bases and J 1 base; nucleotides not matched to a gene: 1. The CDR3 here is CASSRTGSYNEQFF. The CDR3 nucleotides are TGTGCCAGCAGCCGGACAGGGTCCTACAATGAGCAGTTCTTC. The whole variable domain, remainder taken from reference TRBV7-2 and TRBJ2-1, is GAGVSQSPSNKVTEKGKDVELRCDPISGHTALYWYRQSLGQGLEFLIYFQGNSAPDKSGLPSDRFSAERTGGSVSTLTIQRTQQEDSAVYLCASSRTGSYNEQFFGPGTRLTVL.

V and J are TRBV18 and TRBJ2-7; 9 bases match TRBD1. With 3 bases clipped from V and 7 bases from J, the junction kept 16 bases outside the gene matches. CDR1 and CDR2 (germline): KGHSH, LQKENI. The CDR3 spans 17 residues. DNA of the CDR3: TGTGCCAGCTCACCCCTACCAGGGACAGGGTATGAGGGGGAGCAGTACTTC. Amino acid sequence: CASSPLPGTGYEGEQYF. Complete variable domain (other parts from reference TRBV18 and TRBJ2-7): NAGVMQNPRHLVRRRGQEARLRCSPMKGHSHVYWYRQLPEEGLKFMVYLQKENIIDESGMPKERFSAEFPKEGPSILRIQQVVRGDSAAYFCASSPLPGTGYEGEQYFGPGTRLTVT.

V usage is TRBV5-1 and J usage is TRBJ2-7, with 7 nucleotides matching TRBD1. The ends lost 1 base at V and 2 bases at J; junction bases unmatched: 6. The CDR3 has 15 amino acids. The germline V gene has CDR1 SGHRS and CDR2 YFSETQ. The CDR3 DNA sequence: TGCGCCAGCAGCTTGATGGGACAGCCAGCCTACGAGCAGTACTTC. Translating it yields CASSLMGQPAYEQYF.

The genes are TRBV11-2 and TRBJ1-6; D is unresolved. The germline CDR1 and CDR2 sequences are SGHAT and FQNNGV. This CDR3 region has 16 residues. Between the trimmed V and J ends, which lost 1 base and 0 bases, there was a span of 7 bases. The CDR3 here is CASSLGYSSYNSPLHF. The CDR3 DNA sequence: TGTGCCAGCAGCTTAGGGTACAGCTCCTATAATTCACCCCTCCACTTT.

CDR3 loop: CASSIGSGGAAEQFF. The CDR3 DNA sequence: TGTGCCAGTAGTATAGGTAGCGGGGGGGCAGCTGAGCAGTTCTTC. The V call is TRBV19, the J call TRBJ2-1; TRBD2 aligns across 11 bases. Per the germline V gene, CDR1 is LNHDA and CDR2 is SQIVND (reference sequence). This CDR3 has 15 residues. The trim removed 1 base at V and 9 bases at J, leaving 5 bases unmatched.

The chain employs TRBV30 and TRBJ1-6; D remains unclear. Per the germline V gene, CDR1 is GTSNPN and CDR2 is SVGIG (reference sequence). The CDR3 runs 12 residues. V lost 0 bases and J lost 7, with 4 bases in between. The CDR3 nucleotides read TGTGCCTGGAGTGTACAAAATTCACCCCTCCACTTT. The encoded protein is CAWSVQNSPLHF.